This T cell receptor beta chain is from a study of cytomegalovirus exposure and HLA in healthy donors. Overall study: Of the donors genotyped, several hundred in all, around 77% fell in the Caucasian-associated ancestry cluster. Study-wide findings and caveats: Researchers had no immune exposure information except CMV serostatus available.

Vbeta (60) and Jbeta (13) primers were used in the PCR. Libraries were prepared by immunoSEQ multiplex PCR; TCRdb keeps only in-frame clonotypes and omits some of them. This repertoire shows under 120,000 clones, roughly 85% found once; its top ten account for about 3%. Worth noting for this clone: As yet, its antigen is unknown.

This CDR3 is built from 15 residues. Germline-derived CDR1 and CDR2 are SQVTM and ANQGSEA. Losses at the gene ends were 5 bases for V and 0 bases for J; bases not matched to a gene: 9. Sequenced material: PBMCs. This chain joins TRBV29-1 and TRBJ1-1; the match to TRBD1 covers 7 bases. The clonotype comes from a woman aged 40 to 50 in good health and CMV-seronegative. The CDR3 DNA sequence: TGCAGCGTTTATGATAGGGACAGAATGAACACTGAAGCTTTCTTT. This gives the protein CSVYDRDRMNTEAFF.